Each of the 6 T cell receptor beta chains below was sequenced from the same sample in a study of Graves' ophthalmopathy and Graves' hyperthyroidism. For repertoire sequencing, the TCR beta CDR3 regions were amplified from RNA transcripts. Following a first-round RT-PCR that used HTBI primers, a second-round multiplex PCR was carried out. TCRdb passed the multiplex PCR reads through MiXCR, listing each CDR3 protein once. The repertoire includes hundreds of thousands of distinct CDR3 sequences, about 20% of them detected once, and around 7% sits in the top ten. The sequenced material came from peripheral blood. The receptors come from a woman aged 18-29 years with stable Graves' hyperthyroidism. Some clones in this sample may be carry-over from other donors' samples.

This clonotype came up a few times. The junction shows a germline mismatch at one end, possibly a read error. In DNA, the CDR3 is TGTGCCAGCAGCCCGTTGGGAGCCAAAAACATTAAGTACTTC. It is translated as CASSPLGAKNIKYF. This chain uses TRBV9 with TRBJ2-4; the D gene is possibly TRBD2 (5 bases). The CDR3 runs 14 residues. Looked up from germline, CDR1 is SGDLS and CDR2 is YYNGEE.

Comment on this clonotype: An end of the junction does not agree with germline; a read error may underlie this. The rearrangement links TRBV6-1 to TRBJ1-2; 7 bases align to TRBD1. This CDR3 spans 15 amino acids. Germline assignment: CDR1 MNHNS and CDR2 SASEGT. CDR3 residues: CASRISETGTRGFTF. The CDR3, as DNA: TGTGCCAGCAGAATATCCGAGACAGGGACTCGTGGCTTCACCTTC.

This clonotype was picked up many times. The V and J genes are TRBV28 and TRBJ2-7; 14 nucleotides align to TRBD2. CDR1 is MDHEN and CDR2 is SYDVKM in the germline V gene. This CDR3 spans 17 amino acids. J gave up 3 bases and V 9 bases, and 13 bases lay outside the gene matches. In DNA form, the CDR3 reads TGTGCCAGTACCGGGACTAGCGGGAGTCCGAGGTTCTACGAGCAGTACTTC. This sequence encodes CASTGTSGSPRFYEQYF. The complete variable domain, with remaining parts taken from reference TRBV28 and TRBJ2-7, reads DVKVTQSSRYLVKRTGEKVFLECVQDMDHENMFWYRQDPGLGLRLIYFSYDVKMKEKGDIPEGYSVSREKKERFSLILESASTNQTSMYLCASTGTSGSPRFYEQYFGPGTRLTVT.

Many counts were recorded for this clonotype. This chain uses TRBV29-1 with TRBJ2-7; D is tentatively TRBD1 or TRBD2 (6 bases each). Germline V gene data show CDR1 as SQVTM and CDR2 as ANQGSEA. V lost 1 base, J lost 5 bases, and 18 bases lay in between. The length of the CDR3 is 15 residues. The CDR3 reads CSVEGGGKGDNEQYF. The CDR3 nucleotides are TGCAGCGTTGAAGGAGGAGGGAAAGGGGACAACGAGCAGTACTTC.

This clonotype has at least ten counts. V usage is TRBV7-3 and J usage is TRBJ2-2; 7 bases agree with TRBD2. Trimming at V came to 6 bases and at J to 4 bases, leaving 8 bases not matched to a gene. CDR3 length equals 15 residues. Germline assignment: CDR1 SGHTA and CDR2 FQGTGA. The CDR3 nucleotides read TGTGCCAGCAGTCGGGGGTTAGCGGGCACCGGGGAGCTGTTTTTT. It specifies CASSRGLAGTGELFF.

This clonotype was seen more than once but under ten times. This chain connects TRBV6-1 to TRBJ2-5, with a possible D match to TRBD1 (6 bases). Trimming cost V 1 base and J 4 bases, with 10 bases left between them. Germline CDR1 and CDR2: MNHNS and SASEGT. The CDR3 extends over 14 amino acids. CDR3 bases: TGTGCCAGCAGTGAAGGTGCAGGGGCAGAGACCCAGTACTTC. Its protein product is CASSEGAGAETQYF.